This T cell receptor beta chain was identified in a study of blood T cell repertoires in COVID-19. V lost 2 bases to trimming and J lost 5 bases, with 7 bases between them. The germline CDR1 and CDR2 sequences are MDHEN and SYDVKM. The CDR3 length is 12 residues. As processed by the authors: The assay estimated nucleated cells by amplifying reference gene primers. Profiled with immunoSEQ multiplex PCR; TCRdb holds only in-frame clones, not every one. The V and J calls and clone size were taken over from that table, and D and trimming were inferred from the DNA. The table includes fewer than 90,000 clones, about nine tenths detected once.

This sequence originates from a male donor with acute or convalescent COVID-19. The sequencing sample was made of peripheral blood. The chain joins TRBV28 to TRBJ2-7; D unresolved. The CDR3 region is CASSLGSDEQYF. The CDR3 bases are TGTGCCAGCAGTTTAGGCAGTGACGAGCAGTACTTC.